Each of the 18 T cell receptor beta chains below was sequenced from the same sample in a study of blood T cell repertoires in COVID-19. TCRdb keeps only in-frame clones here, not all; method: immunoSEQ multiplex PCR. The sample includes around 250,000 clones, 85% of them seen just once. Specimen: PBMCs or T cells enriched from blood (not recorded which). Receptors originate from a woman between 50 and 59 years old who had been exposed to COVID-19.

This chain links TRBV7-2 with TRBJ2-3; D perhaps matches TRBD2 (6 bases). CDR1 is SGHTA and CDR2 is FQGNSA in the germline V gene. CDR3 size: 19 residues. V dropped 7 bases and J dropped 3 bases, with 29 bases sitting between them. This chain's CDR3 is CASTTDGDSPGDDTDTQYF. CDR3 coding DNA: TGTGCCAGCACGACCGACGGAGACTCCCCGGGGGATGATACAGATACGCAGTATTTT.

The chain links TRBV19 to TRBJ1-2; 8 nucleotides line up with TRBD1. Losses at the gene ends were 7 bases for V and 1 base for J; bases not matched to a gene: 8. CDR3 length: 15 amino acids. Per the germline V gene, CDR1 is LNHDA and CDR2 is SQIVND (reference sequence). The CDR3: CASKPGGASNYGYTF. The CDR3 region has the DNA TGTGCCAGTAAGCCAGGGGGCGCAAGTAACTATGGCTACACCTTC.

This chain connects TRBV19 to TRBJ2-2; TRBD1 matches 11 bases. V shed 1 base and J 6 bases; nucleotides not matched to a gene: 4. CDR3 length equals 16 residues. The V gene's germline CDR1 is LNHDA and CDR2 SQIVND (reference sequence). CDR3 bases: TGTGCCAGTAGTATAGTAGGACAGGGGGCCCCCGGGGAGCTGTTTTTT. Translated: CASSIVGQGAPGELFF.

V usage is TRBV9 and J usage is TRBJ2-5; the match to TRBD2 covers 11 bases. J lost 4 bases, V lost 5 bases, and 7 bases had no gene match. CDR1 is SGDLS, CDR2 YYNGEE, per germline. The CDR3 loop spans 15 amino acids. Here the CDR3 DNA reads TGTGCCAGCAGTCTTAGCGGGGGGGCCGGAGAGACCCAGTACTTC. Its translation: CASSLSGGAGETQYF.

The chain carries TRBV5-4 and TRBJ2-6; D gene uncertain. The CDR3 extends over 15 amino acids. In germline, CDR1 is SGHNT, CDR2 YYREEE (reference sequence). The V end was cut by 0 bases, the J end by 3 bases, with 7 bases between. The CDR3 protein is CASSLDPGGANVLTF. The CDR3 coding sequence is TGTGCCAGCAGCTTGGATCCGGGTGGGGCCAACGTCCTGACTTTC.

The rearrangement links TRBV4-1 to TRBJ2-3; 11 positions match TRBD2. The V segment lost 0 bases and the J segment 5 bases; nucleotides outside the gene matches: 13. This CDR3 region has 19 residues. The V gene's germline CDR1 is MGHRA and CDR2 YSYEKL. The CDR3 DNA follows: TGCGCCAGCAGCCAAGATCTAACCATTAGCGGGGGGGCGGGAGATACGCAGTATTTT. Translating gives CASSQDLTISGGAGDTQYF.

The chain couples TRBV10-3 to TRBJ2-7; TRBD1 matches at 9 bases. The CDR3 is made up of 12 amino acids. Germline V gene sequence: CDR1 ENHRY, CDR2 SYGVKD. V lost 8 bases, J lost 6 bases, and 5 bases stayed unmatched. Written as DNA, the CDR3 is TGTGCCATCGGGACAGGGAGTTTCGAGCAGTACTTC. This sequence encodes CAIGTGSFEQYF.

This clone was counted once. V gene TRBV5-1 combines with J gene TRBJ2-1; 8 bases map to TRBD1. Germline V lookup: CDR1 SGHRS, CDR2 YFSETQ. Trimming removed 0 bases from V and 4 bases from J; junction bases left unmatched: 3. The CDR3 totals 15 residues. The CDR3 is CASSLEQGVYNEQFF. CDR3 sequence (DNA): TGCGCCAGCAGCTTGGAACAGGGGGTTTACAATGAGCAGTTCTTC.

The rearrangement uses TRBV5-1 and TRBJ1-2, with 7 bases lining up with TRBD1. The CDR3 runs to 14 residues. The germline V gene encodes CDR1 SGHRS and CDR2 YFSETQ. J lost 5 bases, V lost 2 bases, and 6 bases had no gene match. The CDR3 DNA reads as TGCGCCAGCAGCTTTTACGGGACAGATTATGGCTACACCTTC. This sequence encodes CASSFYGTDYGYTF. Looking up the rest from reference TRBV5-1 and TRBJ1-2 gives the full variable domain: KAGVTQTPRYLIKTRGQQVTLSCSPISGHRSVSWYQQTPGQGLQFLFEYFSETQRNKGNFPGRFSGRQFSNSRSEMNVSTLELGDSALYLCASSFYGTDYGYTFGSGTRLTVV.

The chain joins TRBV6-5 to TRBJ1-4; unclear D gene. The CDR3 has 13 amino acids. Trimming took 6 bases from V and 1 from J, leaving 6 bases between them. Per germline, CDR1 MNHEY and CDR2 SVGAGI. CDR3 sequence reads: CASRIRTNEKLFF. CDR3 DNA: TGTGCCAGCAGGATTAGAACTAATGAAAAACTGTTTTTT.

The J gene is TRBJ1-2, the V gene TRBV7-2, with D tentatively TRBD1 (6 bases). The V gene lost 5 bases and the J gene lost 2 bases, with 18 bases spanning the gap. Germline CDR1 and CDR2: SGHTA and FQGNSA. The CDR3 is made up of 16 amino acids. This CDR3 is CASSPGTLSGNYGYTF. The CDR3 region has the DNA TGTGCCAGCAGCCCCGGGACATTATCAGGGAACTATGGCTACACCTTC.

The chain uses TRBV10-3 and TRBJ1-2; 11 positions match TRBD1. CDR1 is ENHRY and CDR2 is SYGVKD in the germline V gene. J was trimmed by 4 bases and V by 5 bases; bases with no gene match: 9. The CDR3 totals 16 residues. Written as DNA, the CDR3 is TGTGCCATCAGTACTAGGACAGGGGGCGATGGCTATGGCTACACCTTC. Translating gives CAISTRTGGDGYGYTF.

The V call is TRBV5-4, the J call TRBJ2-7; D is perhaps TRBD2 (6 bases). CDR1 is SGHNT, CDR2 YYREEE, per germline (reference sequence). The V and J ends lost 4 bases and 4 bases respectively, with 15 bases between them. CDR3 length: 14 amino acids. DNA of the CDR3: TGTGCCAGCAGCCCCGGGAGTGGAAAATACGAGCAGTACTTC. Its translation: CASSPGSGKYEQYF. Variable domain in full (rest from reference TRBV5-4 and TRBJ2-7): ETGVTQSPTHLIKTRGQQVTLRCSSQSGHNTVSWYQQALGQGPQFIFQYYREEENGRGNFPPRFSGLQFPNYSSELNVNALELDDSALYLCASSPGSGKYEQYFGPGTRLTVT.

The sample holds a few counts of this clone. The rearrangement joins TRBV3-1 (or the pseudogene TRBV3-2) to TRBJ1-6, with 7 bases aligning to TRBD1. CDR3 length: 16 amino acids. V shed 4 bases and J 10 bases; nucleotides not matched to a gene: 13. Germline loops: CDR1 LGHDT, CDR2 YNNKEL (reference sequence). CDR3 in DNA: TGTGCCAGCAGCCGCCGACAGGGAACCTTCCTCTCACCCCTCCACTTT. It translates to CASSRRQGTFLSPLHF.

This clone was seen more than once but under ten times. V usage is TRBV4-1 and J usage is TRBJ1-1; D ambiguous. This CDR3 comprises 15 residues. Germline CDR1 reads MGHRA; CDR2 reads YSYEKL. Trimming removed 0 bases at V and 0 bases at J, with 8 bases between. The CDR3, as DNA: TGCGCCAGCAGCCAAGAGGGGAGTCTGAACACTGAAGCTTTCTTT. Translation: CASSQEGSLNTEAFF.

This clone was recorded only once. The chain combines TRBV20-1 with TRBJ1-1; unclear D gene. This CDR3 has 14 amino acids. Per germline, CDR1 DFQATT and CDR2 SNEGSKA (reference sequence). Trimming took 3 bases from V and 2 from J, leaving 13 bases between them. The CDR3 region is CSASLPKPNTEAFF. The DNA for the CDR3 is TGCAGTGCTAGTCTTCCCAAGCCTAACACTGAAGCTTTCTTT.

The J gene is TRBJ1-3, the V gene TRBV6-1; D perhaps matches TRBD1 (6 bases). The CDR3 runs to 17 residues. Germline V lookup: CDR1 MNHNS, CDR2 SASEGT. V shed 4 bases and J shed 4 bases, with 20 bases lying between them. The CDR3 loop reads CASSGTSGALPGNTIYF. CDR3 bases: TGTGCCAGCAGTGGCACCTCAGGGGCCCTCCCAGGAAACACCATATATTTT.

The rearrangement uses TRBV3-1 (or the pseudogene TRBV3-2) and TRBJ2-1; TRBD1 agrees at 8 bases. The germline V gene has CDR1 LGHDT and CDR2 YNNKEL (reference sequence). The CDR3 contains 20 residues. V shed 5 bases, J shed 3 bases, and the junction held 21 bases outside the gene matches. As DNA, the CDR3 is TGTGCCAGCAGCAAAAGGGTGATGGGGACAGGTCCCAATAGCTACAATGAGCAGTTCTTC. Translation gives CASSKRVMGTGPNSYNEQFF.